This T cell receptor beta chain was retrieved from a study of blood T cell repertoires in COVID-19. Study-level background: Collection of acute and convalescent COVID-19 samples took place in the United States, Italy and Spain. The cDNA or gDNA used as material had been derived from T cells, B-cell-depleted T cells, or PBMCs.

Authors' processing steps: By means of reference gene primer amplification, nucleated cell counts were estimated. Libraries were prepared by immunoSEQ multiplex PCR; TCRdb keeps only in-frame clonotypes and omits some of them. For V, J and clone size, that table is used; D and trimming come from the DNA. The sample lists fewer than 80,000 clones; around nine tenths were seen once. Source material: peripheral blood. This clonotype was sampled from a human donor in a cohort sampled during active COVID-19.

Here the CDR3 reads CASSNSGGTDTQYF. CDR3 bases: TGTGCCAGCAGCAATAGCGGGGGCACAGATACGCAGTATTTT. V gene TRBV3-1 (or the pseudogene TRBV3-2) combines with J gene TRBJ2-3; 8 bases map to TRBD2. Trimming took 5 bases from V and 1 from J; bases not matched to a gene: 2. The germline gives CDR1 LGHDT, CDR2 YNNKEL (reference sequence). CDR3 size: 14 residues.